Listed below are T cell receptor beta chains from one sample, sequenced in a study of T cell responses to AZD1222 COVID-19 vaccine. Only in-frame clones appear in the TCRdb table, and some are missing; sequencing was by immunoSEQ multiplex PCR. The sample lists 100,000 to 150,000 clones, about 90% occurring once. This specimen consisted of peripheral blood, obtained on day 0 of AZD1222 vaccination. These receptors were taken from an adult in good health. Each CDR3 is given with its conserved first and last residue. Fields, in order: clone size, J gene, V gene, D gene, CDR3 DNA, CDR3 protein. A D gene is named only where the DNA matches it firmly. The listing skips clone size in some rows; elsewhere it reads once, few, many or a size class.

- TRBJ2-1 TRBV29-1 TRBD2 TGCAGCGTTGTACCTAGCGGGGGGGTTTACAATGAGCAGTTCTTC CSVVPSGGVYNEQFF
- TRBJ2-3 TRBV7-3 TRBD1 TGTGCCAGCAGCTTAAGTGGAGGGGACAGGGTCTTCTCCGAATTT CASSLSGGDRVFSEF
- TRBJ2-3 TRBV9 - TGTGCCAGCAGCATCGGCACAGATACGCAGTATTTT CASSIGTDTQYF
- TRBJ2-1 TRBV24-1 - TGTGCCACCAGTGAACCCCCCGATGGAAATGAGCAGTTCTTC CATSEPPDGNEQFF
- TRBJ2-3 TRBV5-1 TRBD1 TGCGCCAGCAGCACCGGGACAGGGGCCCGTACGCAGTATTTT CASSTGTGARTQYF
- TRBJ1-2 TRBV9 - TGTGCCAGCAGCCGGGACTATGGCTACACCTTC CASSRDYGYTF
- TRBJ1-6 TRBV6-6 TRBD1 TGTGCCAGCAGACAAACGACAGGGGCCACTAATTCACCCCTCCACTTT CASRQTTGATNSPLHF
- TRBJ1-1 TRBV5-4 - TGTGCCAGCAGCTTGGCTGGGGGGCGTAGTGAAGCTTTCTTT CASSLAGGRSEAFF
- TRBJ1-6 TRBV10-3 TRBD1 TGTGCCATCAGTGAATCCGGGACAGGGTCGACTCTGCATTCACCCCTCCACTTT CAISESGTGSTLHSPLHF
few TRBJ2-7 TRBV19 - TGTGCCAGTAGTTCCACAGGAAGCTCCTACGAGCAGTACTTC CASSSTGSSYEQYF
- TRBJ2-1 TRBV6-5 TRBD2 TGTGCCAGCAGTTTCTCGACTAGCGGAAATTACAATGAGCAGTTCTTC CASSFSTSGNYNEQFF
- TRBJ1-2 TRBV4-1 - TGCGCCAGCAGCCAAGTAGGGGGCTATGGCTACACCTTC CASSQVGGYGYTF
- TRBJ2-2 TRBV6-5 TRBD2 TGTGCCAGCAAAGCGGGGGCCTCTCTTCCCGGGGAGCTGTTTTTT CASKAGASLPGELFF
once TRBJ1-1 TRBV28 - TGTGCCAGCAGTCTCCCCCAGCTGAACACTGAAGCTTTCTTT CASSLPQLNTEAFF
- TRBJ2-5 TRBV12-5 - TGTGCTAGTGGTTTGCTAAGGGCCCACAGGGAGGGAGTCGAGACCCAGTACTTC CASGLLRAHREGVETQYF
- TRBJ2-2 TRBV4-1 - TGCGCCAGCAGCCAAGGGGGCTATTACAGTACCGGGGAGCTGTTTTTT CASSQGGYYSTGELFF
- TRBJ1-1 TRBV3-1/TRBV3-2 - TGTGCCAGCAGCCCGGGACCGATGGGGACTGAAGCTTTCTTT CASSPGPMGTEAFF
- TRBJ2-7 TRBV28 TRBD1 TGTGCCAGCAGTCAGCCTATCAGGGGGCCATACGAGCAGTACTTC CASSQPIRGPYEQYF
- TRBJ2-1 TRBV9 TRBD1 TGTGCCAGCAGCCCCCCGGGACAGGGTTCCTACAATGAGCAGTTCTTC CASSPPGQGSYNEQFF